The present T cell receptor (beta chain) was sequenced within a study of blood T cell repertoires in COVID-19. Turning to the study itself: Material from acute and convalescent COVID-19 was sourced from the United States, Italy and Spain.

In assigning cohorts, the study relied on participant-reported clinical history. The CDR3 covers 16 residues. Trimming left V 4 bases short and J 1 base short, with 14 bases between. Germline CDR1 SGHAT, CDR2 FQDESV (reference sequence). Original processing methods: Nucleated cell number was recorded as an estimate derived from reference gene primer amplification. This table comes from immunoSEQ multiplex PCR, and its TCRdb copy is limited to in-frame clones, with some not included. The DNA was the basis for D and trimming; V, J and clone size are from that table. This table has more than 200,000 clones, around 80% appearing once.

Sequencing was performed on PBMCs or T cells enriched from blood (not recorded which). This chain links TRBV11-1 with TRBJ2-1; the D gene is possibly TRBD2 (6 bases). This sequence was found in a man aged 25 to 45 with acute COVID-19. The chain's CDR3 is CASSSLRDSSYNEQFF. The DNA of the CDR3 is TGTGCCAGCAGCTCCCTCCGGGACTCGTCCTACAATGAGCAGTTCTTC. Full variable domain (remainder filled in from reference TRBV11-1 and TRBJ2-1): EAEVAQSPRYKITEKSQAVAFWCDPISGHATLYWYRQILGQGPELLVQFQDESVVDDSQLPKDRFSAERLKGVDSTLKIQPAELGDSAMYLCASSSLRDSSYNEQFFGPGTRLTVL.